The sequence of this T cell receptor (beta chain) was determined in a study of T cell responses to AZD1222 COVID-19 vaccine. Study-level results: Reportedly, nearly half the spike-specific TCRs target unmutated variant regions. Donors in the cohort were predominantly white British and more often female, and clonal diversity was possibly underestimated.

To note about this clone: Its target is unknown.

Repertoires were generated with immunoSEQ multiplex PCR, while TCRdb's copy carries only in-frame clones and drops some. The sample records some 110,000 clones, over 75% being singletons. V was pared by 3 bases and J by 2 bases, with 10 bases between. Looked up from germline, CDR1 is SGHAT and CDR2 is FQDESV (reference sequence). The CDR3 consists of 14 residues. The input for sequencing was peripheral blood, taken on day 0 of AZD1222 vaccination. The clonotype comes from an adult in good health. The rearrangement links TRBV11-1 to TRBJ2-5; a possible D gene is TRBD2 (6 bases). The CDR3 is CASSLGSGQETQYF. CDR3 sequence (DNA): TGTGCCAGCAGCTTGGGTAGCGGACAAGAGACCCAGTACTTC.